A single T cell receptor (beta chain) is shown here with its context. RNA transcripts served as the template for amplifying TCR beta CDR3 regions. HTBI primers were the set used in a first-round RT-PCR of the TCR CDR3. TCRdb ran MiXCR on the multiplex PCR reads and lists one entry per CDR3 protein. The repertoire consists of some 560,000 distinct CDR3 sequences, with more than 15% occurring once and the leading ten covering under 8%. Trimming took 5 bases from V and 5 from J; bases not matched to a gene: 3. This CDR3 has 14 residues. CDR1 and CDR2 from the germline V gene are SGDLS and YYNGEE. These data come from a study of T cells in Graves' hyperthyroidism and ophthalmopathy.

This TCR was sampled from a young woman with Graves' hyperthyroidism. V is TRBV9 and J is TRBJ2-2; 10 nucleotides match TRBD2. The sequencing input was blood. CDR3 DNA sequence: TGTGCCAGCAGACCAGCGGGAGGGACCGGGGAGCTGTTTTTT. The encoded protein is CASRPAGGTGELFF.